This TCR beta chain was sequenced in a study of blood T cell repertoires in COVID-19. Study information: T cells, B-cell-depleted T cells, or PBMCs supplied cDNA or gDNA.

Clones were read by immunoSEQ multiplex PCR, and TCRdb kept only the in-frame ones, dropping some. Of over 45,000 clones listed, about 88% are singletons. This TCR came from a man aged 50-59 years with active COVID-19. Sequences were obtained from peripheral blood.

The CDR3 loop reads CASSPSTGGETYEQYF. CDR3 sequence (DNA): TGTGCCAGCAGCCCCTCAACGGGGGGGGAAACCTACGAGCAGTACTTC. The rearrangement joins TRBV7-9 to TRBJ2-7; 8 bases agree with TRBD2. Per the germline V gene, CDR1 is SEHNR and CDR2 is FQNEAQ (reference sequence). The CDR3 spans 16 residues. V shed 5 bases and J 2 bases; nucleotides not matched to a gene: 11. Supplemented by reference TRBV7-9 and TRBJ2-7, the full variable domain reads DTGVSQNPRHKITKRGQNVTFRCDPISEHNRLYWYRQTLGQGPEFLTYFQNEAQLEKSRLLSDRFSAERPKGSFSTLEIQRTEQGDSAMYLCASSPSTGGETYEQYFGPGTRLTVT.